A selection of T cell receptor beta chains follows, all from one sample in a study of neurological immune-mediated disorders. TCRdb reanalysed the 5' RACE reads using MiXCR and keeps one entry per CDR3 protein. The sample contains tens of thousands of distinct CDR3 sequences, roughly 13% of which appear only once. Specimen: PBMCs. These receptor sequences come from a female donor with HTLV-1-associated myelopathy (HAM/TSP). Both conserved end residues are part of each CDR3. The D gene is left open where the match is weak. Only part of the rows carry a size: once, few, many, or a class if the clone is expanded.

TRBV5-1	TRBJ1-2	TRBD1	large	CASSEGQDYGYTF	TGCGCCAGCAGCGAGGGACAGGATTATGGCTACACCTTC
TRBV28	TRBJ1-1	.	many	CASSLSGAEAFF	TGTGCCAGCAGTTTGTCAGGCGCTGAAGCTTTCTTT
TRBV5-1	TRBJ2-4	.	few	CASSFLGTAPGKNIQYF	TGCGCCAGCAGCTTCCTAGGGACCGCCCCGGGCAAAAACATTCAGTACTTC
TRBV5-1	TRBJ1-1	.	many	CASSFLPGGSEAFF	TGCGCCAGCAGCTTCCTACCGGGGGGGTCTGAAGCTTTCTTT
TRBV12-3/TRBV12-4	TRBJ1-2	.	few	CASRGEYGYTF	TGTGCCAGCAGGGGGGAATATGGCTACACCTTC
TRBV27	TRBJ2-1	.	.	CASSLMSALRGEQFF	TGTGCCAGCAGTTTAATGTCGGCCCTGAGGGGTGAGCAGTTCTTC
TRBV5-1	TRBJ2-7	TRBD1	many	CASSLGFIQGAHEQYF	TGCGCCAGCAGCTTGGGATTCATCCAGGGGGCCCACGAGCAGTACTTC
TRBV2	TRBJ2-3	.	many	CASRSDRRSTDTQYF	TGTGCCAGCAGGTCGGACAGACGGAGCACAGATACGCAGTATTTT
TRBV4-1	TRBJ1-6	.	many	CASSPSGSLTNSPLHF	TGCGCCAGCAGCCCCTCCGGGAGCCTTACTAATTCACCCCTCCACTTT
TRBV28	TRBJ2-1	TRBD2	many	CASSPFLGGGENEQFF	TGTGCCAGCAGCCCCTTTCTAGGCGGGGGGGAGAATGAGCAGTTCTTC